This T cell receptor (beta chain) was captured by sequencing in a study of blood T cell repertoires in COVID-19. In the study overall: Researchers got acute and convalescent COVID-19 samples from the United States, Italy and Spain. T cells, B-cell-depleted T cells, or PBMCs supplied cDNA or gDNA.

The CDR3 totals 15 residues. V lost 2 bases, J lost 3 bases, and 1 base stayed unmatched. The germline V gene encodes CDR1 KGHSH and CDR2 LQKENI. Methods used by the authors: How many nucleated cells were present was estimated from reference gene primer amplification. Produced via immunoSEQ multiplex PCR; TCRdb's table is partial and in-frame only. Clonal size and the V and J genes are those of that table, whereas D and trimming came from the DNA. Of approximately 110,000 clones listed, approximately 81% are singletons. Sequences were obtained from peripheral blood. The sequence was collected from a human donor in a cohort sampled during active COVID-19. The rearrangement uses TRBV18 and TRBJ2-5; 12 bases match TRBD1. The CDR3 reads CASSPGTGGEETQYF. CDR3 bases: TGTGCCAGCTCACCAGGGACAGGGGGCGAAGAGACCCAGTACTTC.